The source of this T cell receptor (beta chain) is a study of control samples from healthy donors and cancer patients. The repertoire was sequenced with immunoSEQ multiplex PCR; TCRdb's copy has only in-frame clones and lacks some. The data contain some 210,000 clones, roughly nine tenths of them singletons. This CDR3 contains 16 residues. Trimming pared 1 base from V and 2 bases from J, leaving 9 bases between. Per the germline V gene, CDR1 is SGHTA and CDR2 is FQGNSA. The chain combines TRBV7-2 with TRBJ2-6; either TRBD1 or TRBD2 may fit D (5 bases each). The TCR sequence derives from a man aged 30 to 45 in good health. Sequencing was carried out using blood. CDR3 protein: CASSLVGTPGANVLTF. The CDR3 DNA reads TGTGCCAGCAGCTTAGTTGGGACCCCTGGGGCCAACGTCCTGACTTTC.